The source of this T cell receptor (beta chain) is a study of T cells after yellow fever vaccination. The 5'RACE template-switching step produced TCR cDNA and added a universal primer site and UMIs. TCRdb fed the 5' RACE reads into MiXCR, producing one record per CDR3 protein. The sample holds 450,000 to 650,000 distinct CDR3 sequences, about a fifth seen once. Findings of the study overall: Researchers report a weaker secondary response that nonetheless peaked faster, day 5 versus 15. Most clones from primary vaccination resurfaced after the booster (96% CD4, 88% CD8). Researchers noted that a small share of clonotypes showed up in both CD4 and CD8 compartments.

On this clonotype itself: Its antigen is not known.

The CDR3 is 15 residues long. Germline-derived CDR1 and CDR2 are MNHEY and SMNVEV (reference sequence). Trimming pared 2 bases from V and 5 bases from J, leaving 15 bases between. Specimen: PBMCs, collected less than 25 days after the first yellow fever vaccination. The clonotype was recovered from a man younger than 30 who received the YFV17D yellow fever vaccine. The rearrangement uses TRBV27 and TRBJ2-5; D might be TRBD1 (6 bases). Here the CDR3 reads CASSLRAGDRETQYF. CDR3 bases: TGTGCCAGCAGTTTAAGGGCAGGGGATCGGGAGACCCAGTACTTC.